The T cell receptor (beta chain) under discussion was sequenced for a study of blood T cell repertoires in COVID-19. Study-wide background: From T cells, B-cell-depleted T cells, or PBMCs came the material, which was cDNA or gDNA.

In the authors' workflow: Scientists estimated how many nucleated cells there were by amplifying reference gene primers. Method: immunoSEQ multiplex PCR; TCRdb's copy keeps in-frame clones and lacks some. That table supplies the V and J calls and clone size; D and trimming were determined from the DNA. The repertoire includes more than 200,000 clones, around four fifths of them detected once, and 10% to 13% sits in the top ten. The CDR3 consists of 17 residues. Germline values: CDR1 SGHRS, CDR2 YFSETQ. The junction had 12 bases not matched to a gene; V was cut back by 0 bases and J by 12 bases. Sequencing was carried out using peripheral blood. This clonotype was sampled from a woman older than 75 with COVID-19, enrolled during active disease. The genes are TRBV5-1 and TRBJ1-6; 10 positions match TRBD1. CDR3: CASSLARQGQGIGPLHF. In nucleotides, the CDR3 is TGCGCCAGCAGCTTGGCCCGCCAGGGACAGGGGATCGGACCCCTCCACTTT. The variable domain in full, with the rest retrieved from reference TRBV5-1 and TRBJ1-6, is KAGVTQTPRYLIKTRGQQVTLSCSPISGHRSVSWYQQTPGQGLQFLFEYFSETQRNKGNFPGRFSGRQFSNSRSEMNVSTLELGDSALYLCASSLARQGQGIGPLHFGNGTRLTVT.